Below, one T cell receptor (beta chain) is given with its context. The antigen is not known. Profiling relied on immunoSEQ multiplex PCR, and the TCRdb table lists in-frame clones only, not all of them. Counted here are 2 million to 2.5 million clones, under 97% occurring once; the ten biggest clones make up less than 0.15%. CDR1 is SEHNR, CDR2 FQNEAQ, per germline (reference sequence). There are 14 residues in the CDR3. The germline V and J ends were trimmed by 4 bases and 6 bases, with 12 bases remaining between them. This sample was taken from a study of shared clonotypes between healthy human individuals. General study points: Clonotypes which were not shared had lower generation probabilities than clonotypes that all four donors shared. Sequencing depth was predicted to influence how clonotypes are shared among donors.

The sequence came from a man aged 18 to 30 in good health. The sequencing input was naive CD4+ T cells sorted from blood. Documented subset: CD45RA+ positively selected. The gene calls are TRBV7-9 and TRBJ2-2; D unclear. CDR3 in DNA: TGTGCCAGCAGCTCCCTCAAAGACCCCGGGGAGCTGTTTTTT. Protein sequence: CASSSLKDPGELFF. Together with reference TRBV7-9 and TRBJ2-2, the CDR3 gives the full variable domain: DTGVSQNPRHKITKRGQNVTFRCDPISEHNRLYWYRQTLGQGPEFLTYFQNEAQLEKSRLLSDRFSAERPKGSFSTLEIQRTEQGDSAMYLCASSSLKDPGELFFGEGSRLTVL.